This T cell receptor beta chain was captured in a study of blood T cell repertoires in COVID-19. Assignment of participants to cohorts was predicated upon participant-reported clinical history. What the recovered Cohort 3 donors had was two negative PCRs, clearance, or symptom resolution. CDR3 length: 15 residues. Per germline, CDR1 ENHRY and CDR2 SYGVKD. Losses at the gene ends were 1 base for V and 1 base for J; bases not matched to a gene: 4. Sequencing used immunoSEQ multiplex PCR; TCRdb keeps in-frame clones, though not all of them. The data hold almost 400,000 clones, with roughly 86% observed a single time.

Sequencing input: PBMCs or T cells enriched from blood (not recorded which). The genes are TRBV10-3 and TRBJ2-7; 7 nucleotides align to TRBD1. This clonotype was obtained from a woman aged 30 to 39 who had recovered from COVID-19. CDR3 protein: CAISEYYRGSYEQYF. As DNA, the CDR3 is TGTGCCATCAGTGAGTATTACAGGGGATCCTACGAGCAGTACTTC.